This T cell receptor beta chain originates from a study of tumour-infiltrating T cells in Burkitt lymphoma. Study overall: Repertoire clonality predicted overall and progression-free survival.

V gave up 4 bases and J gave up 9 bases; unmatched junction bases: 5. The CDR3 loop spans 11 amino acids. From germline, CDR1 is DFQATT and CDR2 SNEGSKA (reference sequence). Clones were read by immunoSEQ multiplex PCR, and TCRdb kept only the in-frame ones, dropping some. Counted here are around 14,000 clones, roughly 73% occurring once; the ten biggest clones make up 6.5% to 7.5%. The sequence derives from a human donor with diffuse large B-cell lymphoma. The specimen sequenced was tumor tissue. V gene TRBV20-1 combines with J gene TRBJ2-7, with 8 bases lining up with TRBD2. The CDR3 DNA reads TGCAGTGCTATGGGACTAGGTGTGCAGTACGTC. As protein: CSAMGLGVQYV.